This T cell receptor beta chain was documented in a study of blood T cell repertoires in COVID-19. Profiled with immunoSEQ multiplex PCR; TCRdb holds only in-frame clones, not every one. The data hold more than 75,000 clones, with 85% to 90% observed a single time. V was clipped by 3 bases and J by 0 bases; unmatched bases: 1. The length of the CDR3 is 15 residues. Germline V gives CDR1 SGHVS, CDR2 FNYEAQ. The sample comprised peripheral blood. The chain joins TRBV7-6 to TRBJ2-2, with TRBD2 identical over 7 bases. This receptor was obtained from a woman older than 75 with acute or convalescent COVID-19. In nucleotides, the CDR3 is TGTGCCAGCAGCTTTGGGACTACGAACACCGGGGAGCTGTTTTTT. Translated: CASSFGTTNTGELFF.